This entry features one TCR beta chain sequence. Germline lookup yields CDR1 SNHLY and CDR2 FYNNEI. This CDR3 is built from 14 residues. Trimming took 7 bases from V and 1 from J; bases not matched to a gene: 4. The sample comes from a study of Ad26.COV2.S vaccination and SARS-CoV-2 variants. Method: immunoSEQ multiplex PCR; TCRdb's copy keeps in-frame clones and lacks some. The sample shows fewer than 400,000 clones, roughly 84% of them seen only once. Treatment reported: 19 received Ad26.COV2.S at low or high dose, single or two shots; 5 received placebo; per-sample allocation not given. All samples were drawn on day 63, counting from the first vaccine or placebo injection.

This receptor was obtained from a person aged 18-65 years who received the Ad26.COV2.S COVID-19 vaccine or a placebo. This sample comprised peripheral blood, obtained in a trial of Ad26.COV2.S vaccine versus placebo. The chain uses TRBV2 and TRBJ1-1; TRBD1 matches at 9 bases. CDR3 nucleotide sequence: TGTGCCAGCACGCGGACAGGGGCGAACACTGAAGCTTTCTTT. Amino acid sequence: CASTRTGANTEAFF.